This TCR beta chain is drawn from a study of blood T cells in healthy people across ages. Study-wide findings and caveats: CMV status of donors was not determined, possibly confounding expanded clonotype changes. Researchers deemed the diversity estimates from one million T cells underestimates. Percentage of naive T cells showed a strong correlation with TCR beta diversity.

On this clonotype: Its antigen is not known.

There were healthy Caucasian individuals from Russia, aged about 6 to 100, serving as donors. The use of a sample-barcoded 5' primer and a J-beta primer mix characterized a second PCR of about 6 to 11 cycles. MiXCR, applied by TCRdb to the 5' RACE reads, yields one record per CDR3 protein. Of roughly 1.5 million distinct CDR3 sequences listed, 40% to 45% are singletons. The trim removed 3 bases at V and 3 bases at J, leaving 8 bases unmatched. This CDR3 is 17 amino acids long. Germline V lookup: CDR1 KGHDR, CDR2 SFDVKD. The chain is built from TRBV24-1 and TRBJ2-3; TRBD2 aligns across 10 bases. The origin of this receptor is a woman under 30 in good health. Sequenced input: blood. This CDR3 is CATSDPLAGVWTDTQYF. The CDR3 DNA reads TGTGCCACCAGTGATCCCCTAGCGGGAGTTTGGACAGATACGCAGTATTTT.